This T cell receptor beta chain came from a study of T cells in Graves' hyperthyroidism and ophthalmopathy. Between the trimmed V and J ends, which lost 6 bases and 2 bases, there was a span of 17 bases. Germline loops: CDR1 DFQATT, CDR2 SNEGSKA (reference sequence). The CDR3 consists of 14 residues. TCR beta CDR3 region amplification was performed from RNA transcripts. Primed by the HTBI set, a first-round RT-PCR was run on the TCR CDR3. TCRdb re-called the multiplex PCR reads with MiXCR, one entry per CDR3 protein. The sample consists of approximately 490,000 distinct CDR3 sequences, approximately 22% of them appearing once. This clonotype was counted many times.

This chain joins TRBV20-1 and TRBJ2-7; D is tentatively TRBD1 or TRBD2 (5 bases each). Sequenced sample: blood. The sequence came from a woman between 70 and 85 years old with Graves' ophthalmopathy. The CDR3 loop reads CSALTGTPPYEQYF. DNA for the CDR3: TGCAGTGCCCTCACCGGGACCCCGCCCTACGAGCAGTACTTC.